A selection of T cell receptor beta chains follows, all from one sample in a study of shared clonotypes between healthy human individuals. Clones were sequenced by immunoSEQ multiplex PCR, and TCRdb holds only the in-frame ones, with some missing. The table lists 850,000 to 1,100,000 clones, approximately 75% of them singletons, with 0.7% to 0.95% in the top ten. Sequenced input: memory CD4+ T cells from PBMCs. These receptors were taken from a man between 18 and 35 years old in good health. Some clones in this sample may be carry-over from other donors' samples. Both conserved end residues are part of each CDR3. A D gene is named only where the DNA matches it firmly. Clone size, where shown, is once, few, many, or a class for clones that have expanded.

DNA: TGTGCCAGCAGCATTCGATGGCCAGCACCCGCTTTCTTT
CDR3: CASSIRWPAPAFF
length: 13
V: TRBV28
size: -
J: TRBJ1-1
D: -

DNA: TGCAGCGTTGTCCCGGCTGGCACAGATACGCAGTATTTT
CDR3: CSVVPAGTDTQYF
length: 13
V: TRBV29-1
size: -
J: TRBJ2-3
D: -

DNA: TGTGCCAGCAGTGCCGGGACTACCAGGAACGAGCAGTACTTC
CDR3: CASSAGTTRNEQYF
length: 14
V: TRBV6-1
size: once
J: TRBJ2-7
D: TRBD2

DNA: TGTGCCAGCAGCCCAACGCACCTAGCGGGAGGAGAGCAGTTCTTC
CDR3: CASSPTHLAGGEQFF
length: 15
V: TRBV7-3
size: -
J: TRBJ2-1
D: TRBD2

DNA: TGTGCCAGCAGTAGGGGTAGGGTCACTGAAGCTTTCTTT
CDR3: CASSRGRVTEAFF
length: 13
V: TRBV7-2
size: -
J: TRBJ1-1
D: -

DNA: TGTGCCAGCAGTCCAAACCGGGACACAGATACGCAGTATTTT
CDR3: CASSPNRDTDTQYF
length: 14
V: TRBV28
size: -
J: TRBJ2-3
D: -

DNA: TGCGCCAGCAGCTTGGGACTAGCGGGAGCATACAATGAGCAGTTCTTC
CDR3: CASSLGLAGAYNEQFF
length: 16
V: TRBV5-1
size: -
J: TRBJ2-1
D: TRBD2

DNA: TGTGCGTCAGGGCAGACTATCACCGGGGAGCTGTTTTTT
CDR3: CASGQTITGELFF
length: 13
V: TRBV19
size: -
J: TRBJ2-2
D: -

DNA: TGTGCCAGCAGCTTAACGGGAGGGCTGTCCGGGGAGCTGTTTTTT
CDR3: CASSLTGGLSGELFF
length: 15
V: TRBV7-3
size: many
J: TRBJ2-2
D: TRBD2

DNA: TGTGCCAGCAGCTCCATCGGGGACGGCACCGGGGAGCTGTTTTTT
CDR3: CASSSIGDGTGELFF
length: 15
V: TRBV7-3
size: -
J: TRBJ2-2
D: -

DNA: TGCGCCAGCAGCCTGATGGATTTGAACTATGGCTACACCTTC
CDR3: CASSLMDLNYGYTF
length: 14
V: TRBV5-1
size: -
J: TRBJ1-2
D: -

DNA: TGCGCCAGCAGCCAAGATCCGAGCCCCAATCAGCCCCAGCATTTT
CDR3: CASSQDPSPNQPQHF
length: 15
V: TRBV4-3
size: -
J: TRBJ1-5
D: -

DNA: TGTGCCAGCAGTGAAGGGGTAGCGGGAGTTTACGAGCAGTACTTC
CDR3: CASSEGVAGVYEQYF
length: 15
V: TRBV25-1
size: -
J: TRBJ2-7
D: TRBD2

DNA: TGCGCCAGCAGCCCCCAGGTACAAGAAAAACTGTTTTTT
CDR3: CASSPQVQEKLFF
length: 13
V: TRBV10-2
size: -
J: TRBJ1-4
D: -

DNA: TGTGCCAGCGAGGGGGAAAGGGGCACTGAAGCTTTCTTT
CDR3: CASEGERGTEAFF
length: 13
V: TRBV2
size: few
J: TRBJ1-1
D: -

DNA: TGTGCCAGCAGCCGGCAGGGGGGTGGCTCCTACAATGAGCAGTTCTTC
CDR3: CASSRQGGGSYNEQFF
length: 16
V: TRBV7-2
size: -
J: TRBJ2-1
D: -